Sequencing of this T cell receptor (beta chain) was carried out in a study of memory CD4+ T cells and cytomegalovirus serostatus. Study information: Healthy Belgian adult donors included roughly ten CMV-positive and some 23 CMV-negative people.

The CDR3 spans 14 residues. Germline V gene data show CDR1 as SNHLY and CDR2 as FYNNEI. After removal of 8 bases from V and 5 bases from J, the junction contained 8 bases not matched to a gene. Only one count was recorded for this clone. Sequenced by immunoSEQ multiplex PCR; TCRdb stores in-frame clones only, minus some. Altogether about 39,000 clones are present, around three quarters being singletons, with the ten largest covering 0.78%. Single viable CD3+CD4+CD8-CD45RO+ cells were sorted as the memory CD4+ T cells. The specimen was memory CD4+ T cells from blood. The TCR was taken from an adult in good health and CMV-seronegative. This chain uses TRBV2 with TRBJ1-2, with 10 bases aligning to TRBD1. CDR3 region: CASRQGAVAYGYTF. The CDR3 nucleotides are TGTGCCAGCCGACAGGGGGCGGTTGCTTATGGCTACACCTTC.